The T cell receptor (beta chain) under discussion was sequenced for a study of patients with pleural tuberculosis. MiXCR, run by TCRdb on the reads, gives a single entry per CDR3 protein. The table includes 29,000 or so distinct CDR3 sequences, about 18% detected once. Per germline, CDR1 SGHRS and CDR2 YFSETQ. This CDR3 comprises 15 residues. Deletions cut 4 bases from V and 8 bases from J, with 19 bases between. This clonotype was recorded at least ten times. The receptor was isolated from a human donor with pleural tuberculosis. The specimen was peripheral blood. The chain couples TRBV5-1 to TRBJ2-1; D is possibly TRBD2 (6 bases). The CDR3: CASSILAPEVDEQFF. CDR3 nucleotide sequence: TGCGCCAGCAGCATACTAGCCCCGGAGGTCGATGAGCAGTTCTTC. The whole variable domain, filled in from reference TRBV5-1 and TRBJ2-1, reads KAGVTQTPRYLIKTRGQQVTLSCSPISGHRSVSWYQQTPGQGLQFLFEYFSETQRNKGNFPGRFSGRQFSNSRSEMNVSTLELGDSALYLCASSILAPEVDEQFFGPGTRLTVL.